This TCR beta chain comes out of a study of cytomegalovirus exposure and HLA in healthy donors. Background on the study: The early release's HLA-typed donors yielded tens of millions of unique TCRs.

Primers: 60 Vbeta forward and 13 Jbeta reverse. The assay was immunoSEQ multiplex PCR, and TCRdb's table has in-frame clones only and misses some. The sample contains 100,000 to 150,000 clones, roughly 86% of which appear only once. Germline V gene sequence: CDR1 MNHEY, CDR2 SVGAGI. This CDR3 comprises 10 residues. Trimming shortened V by 10 bases and J by 1 base, and 4 bases separated the two germline ends. V and J are TRBV6-5 and TRBJ1-2; no clear D gene. The sequence came from a man in his late teens or twenties in good health and CMV-seronegative. Sequencing was performed on PBMCs. The CDR3 protein is CATLNYGYTF. DNA for the CDR3: TGTGCCACTCTTAACTATGGCTACACCTTC.